This T cell receptor beta chain was documented in a study of blood T cell repertoires in COVID-19. Study-level information: PBMCs, B-cell-depleted T cells, or T cells provided the cDNA or gDNA that made up the material.

V dropped 2 bases and J dropped 7; count of bases not matched to a gene: 15. Germline V CDR1 and CDR2: MNHEY, SVGEGT. This CDR3 has 17 amino acids. This clone has a handful of counts. Repertoires were generated with immunoSEQ multiplex PCR, while TCRdb's copy carries only in-frame clones and drops some. The table includes roughly 250,000 clones, about 91% detected once. The sample was PBMCs or T cells enriched from blood (not recorded which). V and J are TRBV6-2 or TRBV6-3 and TRBJ2-7, with 9 bases matching TRBD1. The TCR sequence derives from a woman aged 35 to 49 with acute COVID-19. The chain's CDR3 is CASSYGHRGRILIEQYF. DNA for the CDR3: TGTGCCAGCAGTTACGGGCACAGGGGGCGCATCTTAATAGAGCAGTACTTC.